The 20 T cell receptor beta chains in this list originate from one sample, sequenced in a study of cytomegalovirus exposure and HLA in healthy donors. PCR primers comprised 60 Vbeta and 13 Jbeta primers. Generated by immunoSEQ multiplex PCR, the TCRdb table keeps only in-frame clones and is missing some. The table lists 200,000 to 300,000 clones, 78% of them singletons. Sequenced input: PBMCs. These receptor sequences come from a boy between 5 and 17 years old in good health and CMV-seronegative.

The chain carries TRBV15 and TRBJ2-7, with 7 bases lining up with TRBD1. The CDR3 is 16 residues long. The germline V gene has CDR1 LNHNV and CDR2 YYDKDF (reference sequence). Trimming took 4 bases from V and 2 from J; bases not matched to a gene: 11. The CDR3 coding sequence is TGTGCCACCAGCAAATTACAGACAGGGAGCCCCTACGAGCAGTACTTC. Translation gives CATSKLQTGSPYEQYF.

In the case of this clone: A read error may account for a junction end that differs from germline. The chain employs TRBV5-6 and TRBJ2-7; no definite D call. Germline V gene sequence: CDR1 SGHDT, CDR2 YYEEEE. This CDR3 is built from 16 residues. CDR3 DNA: TGTGCCAGCAGCTTGGTATGGTCTAGTGGGTCCTCCGAGCAGTACTTC. Its protein is CASSLVWSSGSSEQYF.

The chain is built from TRBV19 and TRBJ1-2, with D unresolved. The CDR3 runs 13 residues. Germline V gene lookup returns CDR1 LNHDA and CDR2 SQIVND (reference sequence). V lost 5 bases, J lost 4 bases, and 11 bases lay in between. The CDR3 sequence is CASSFGGSYGYTF. CDR3 bases: TGTGCCAGTAGTTTCGGAGGGAGCTATGGCTACACCTTC.

CDR3 protein: CASSPQGAGAGETQYF. The DNA of the CDR3 is TGTGCCAGCAGTCCACAGGGAGCGGGAGCAGGGGAGACCCAGTACTTC. The chain couples TRBV27 to TRBJ2-5, with 8 bases lining up with TRBD2. Trimming at V came to 5 bases and at J to 5 bases, leaving 13 bases not matched to a gene. This CDR3 is built from 16 residues. Germline V gene lookup returns CDR1 MNHEY and CDR2 SMNVEV (reference sequence).

The chain is built from TRBV6-1 and TRBJ2-1; D is ambiguous. This CDR3 region has 11 residues. Trimming stripped 5 bases from V and 7 bases from J, with 6 bases between. Per germline, CDR1 MNHNS and CDR2 SASEGT. The CDR3 DNA follows: TGTGCCAGCAGTTACCTAAATGAGCAGTTCTTC. Translation gives CASSYLNEQFF.

This chain uses TRBV6-1 with TRBJ1-1; D gene ambiguous. The CDR3 is made up of 13 amino acids. V was pared by 5 bases and J by 4 bases, with 11 bases between. Germline CDR1 reads MNHNS; CDR2 reads SASEGT. The CDR3, as DNA: TGTGCCAGCAGTCGATCCGGGGTCACTGAAGCTTTCTTT. Amino acid sequence: CASSRSGVTEAFF.

J is TRBJ2-2 and V is TRBV6-5, with a weak D call TRBD2 (5 bases). Germline loops: CDR1 MNHEY, CDR2 SVGAGI. CDR3 length equals 15 residues. The V gene lost 2 bases and the J gene lost 4 bases, with 11 bases spanning the gap. This CDR3 is CASSYRGGSTGELFF. CDR3 DNA sequence: TGTGCCAGCAGTTACCGAGGAGGTAGCACCGGGGAGCTGTTTTTT.

The chain recombines TRBV7-8 with TRBJ2-7, with 9 bases identical to TRBD1. CDR3 length equals 15 residues. J gave up 6 bases and V 5 bases, and 11 bases lay outside the gene matches. CDR1 is SGHVS and CDR2 is FQNEAQ in the germline V gene. The CDR3 DNA reads as TGTGCCAGCAGCGTAGGGACAGGGATGGTGGCCGAGCAGTACTTC. Translation gives CASSVGTGMVAEQYF.

The CDR3: CMAGDYGYTF. CDR3 coding DNA: TGCATGGCCGGAGACTATGGCTACACCTTC. V is TRBV29-1 and J is TRBJ1-2; no reliable D call. Germline assignment: CDR1 SQVTM and CDR2 ANQGSEA. The CDR3 spans 10 residues.

The chain is built from TRBV5-1 and TRBJ2-4, with 9 bases that match TRBD1. CDR3 length: 16 amino acids. Trimming removed 2 bases from V and 2 bases from J; junction bases left unmatched: 5. CDR1 and CDR2 from the germline V gene are SGHRS and YFSETQ. CDR3 sequence: CASSFRTGAPKNIQYF. Here the CDR3 DNA reads TGCGCCAGCAGCTTTAGGACAGGGGCCCCCAAAAACATTCAGTACTTC.

This clone has a single count. The J gene is TRBJ2-7, the V gene TRBV6-5; the match to TRBD1 covers 9 bases. With 2 bases clipped from V and 6 bases from J, the junction kept 8 bases outside the gene matches. Germline CDR1 reads MNHEY; CDR2 reads SVGAGI. The CDR3 covers 15 residues. The CDR3 DNA reads as TGTGCCAGCAGTTACAGTCGGACAGGGGAAAGCGAGCAGTACTTC. Translated, it gives CASSYSRTGESEQYF.

On this clone itself: Other DNA sequences within the sample encode an identical CDR3. The V call is TRBV5-1, the J call TRBJ1-2, with unresolved D. Germline V gene sequence: CDR1 SGHRS, CDR2 YFSETQ. Trimming removed 4 bases at V and 4 bases at J, with 17 bases between. The CDR3 is 15 amino acids. This CDR3 is CASSVWTGAAYGYTF. For the CDR3, the DNA is TGCGCCAGCAGCGTATGGACGGGAGCCGCCTATGGCTACACCTTC.

The rearrangement joins TRBV5-1 to TRBJ2-5; a weak D match, TRBD2 (6 bases). The V end lost 1 base, the J end lost 4 bases, and 14 bases lay between the germline ends. The CDR3 spans 15 residues. Germline V gene lookup returns CDR1 SGHRS and CDR2 YFSETQ. CDR3 coding DNA: TGCGCCAGCAGCTTGCCGGGGGTGTCATCAGAGACCCAGTACTTC. Its protein product is CASSLPGVSSETQYF.

This chain links TRBV11-3 with TRBJ1-2; TRBD1 matches at 11 bases. Unmatched junction bases numbered 7, after V lost 3 bases and J lost 13 bases. The CDR3 extends over 13 amino acids. In germline, CDR1 is SGHNT, CDR2 YENEEA. The CDR3 coding sequence is TGTGCCAGCAGCTTTGGGACAGGGGGGAGTATCACCTTC. Protein sequence: CASSFGTGGSITF.

This chain links TRBV21-1 with TRBJ2-1; TRBD2 is the table's D call, not checked against the DNA. TRBV21-1 is a recognized pseudogene. This CDR3 region has 13 residues. The CDR3 loop reads CASSPPDFNEQFF. In nucleotides, the CDR3 is TGTGCCAGCAGCCCACCGGACTTTAATGAGCAGTTCTTC.

V usage is TRBV7-9 and J usage is TRBJ2-2, with 8 positions matching TRBD2. V lost 4 bases and J lost 4; bases outside the gene matches: 5. The CDR3 totals 15 residues. The germline V gene has CDR1 SEHNR and CDR2 FQNEAQ (reference sequence). CDR3 residues: CASSWGTSSTGELFF. CDR3 bases: TGTGCCAGCAGCTGGGGGACTAGTAGCACCGGGGAGCTGTTTTTT.

This clone was detected only a few times. This chain links TRBV20-1 with TRBJ2-3, with D possibly matching TRBD1 (6 bases). The germline V and J ends were trimmed by 5 bases and 5 bases, with 8 bases remaining between them. Germline V CDR1 and CDR2: DFQATT, SNEGSKA (reference sequence). The CDR3 length is 11 residues. Written as DNA, the CDR3 is TGCAGTGCTCGGACAGTAGATACGCAGTATTTT. It yields the protein CSARTVDTQYF.

CDR3 region: CASSVNTGGNEQFF. Here the CDR3 DNA reads TGTGCCAGCAGCGTCAATACAGGGGGGAATGAGCAGTTCTTC. The chain joins TRBV9 to TRBJ2-1; TRBD1 agrees at 8 bases. The J segment lost 7 bases and the V segment lost 2 bases, leaving 5 bases of the junction unmatched. Per the germline V gene, CDR1 is SGDLS and CDR2 is YYNGEE. The CDR3 totals 14 residues.

CDR3 sequence: CASSYSAGAGLEQFF. Written as DNA, the CDR3 is TGTGCCAGCAGTTACTCTGCGGGAGCGGGCCTTGAGCAGTTCTTC. The V and J genes are TRBV6-6 and TRBJ2-1, with TRBD2 matching over 7 bases. The CDR3 has 15 residues. The germline V gene has CDR1 MNHNY and CDR2 SVGAGI (reference sequence). V lost 0 bases, J lost 9 bases, and 8 bases stayed unmatched.

This chain uses TRBV7-3 with TRBJ2-1; D is ambiguous. Germline-derived CDR1 and CDR2 are SGHTA and FQGTGA. Trimming left V 5 bases short and J 5 bases short, with 10 bases between. The CDR3 is 13 residues long. The CDR3 DNA follows: TGTGCCAGCAGCCCTCAGGCCCACAATGAGCAGTTCTTC. Translating gives CASSPQAHNEQFF. The full variable domain, rest sourced from reference TRBV7-3 and TRBJ2-1, is GAGVSQTPSNKVTEKGKYVELRCDPISGHTALYWYRQSLGQGPEFLIYFQGTGAADDSGLPNDRFFAVRPEGSVSTLKIQRTERGDSAVYLCASSPQAHNEQFFGPGTRLTVL.